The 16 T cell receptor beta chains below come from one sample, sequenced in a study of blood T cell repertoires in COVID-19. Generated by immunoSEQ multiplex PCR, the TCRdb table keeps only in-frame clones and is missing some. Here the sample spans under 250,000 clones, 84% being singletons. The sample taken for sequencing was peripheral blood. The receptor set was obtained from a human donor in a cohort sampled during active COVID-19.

CDR3 nucleotide sequence: TGTGCCAGCAGCTTGACTGAAGTCCCCTACGAGCAGTACTTC. It is translated as CASSLTEVPYEQYF. The rearrangement joins TRBV5-6 to TRBJ2-7, with D uncertain. Per the germline V gene, CDR1 is SGHDT and CDR2 is YYEEEE. V lost 1 base to trimming and J lost 2 bases, with 10 bases between them. The CDR3 loop spans 14 amino acids.

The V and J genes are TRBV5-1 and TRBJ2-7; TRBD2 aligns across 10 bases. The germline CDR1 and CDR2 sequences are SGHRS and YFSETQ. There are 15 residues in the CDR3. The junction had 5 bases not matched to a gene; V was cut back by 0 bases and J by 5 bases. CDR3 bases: TGCGCCAGCAGCTTGGTGTTAGGGACTAGCGACGAGCAGTACTTC. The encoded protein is CASSLVLGTSDEQYF. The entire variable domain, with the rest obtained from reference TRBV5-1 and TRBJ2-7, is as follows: KAGVTQTPRYLIKTRGQQVTLSCSPISGHRSVSWYQQTPGQGLQFLFEYFSETQRNKGNFPGRFSGRQFSNSRSEMNVSTLELGDSALYLCASSLVLGTSDEQYFGPGTRLTVT.

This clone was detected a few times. The DNA of the CDR3 is TGCGCCAGCAGCCCTGACAGGGGGCGCGAGCAGTACTTC. This sequence encodes CASSPDRGREQYF. V is TRBV5-1 and J is TRBJ2-7, with 10 positions matching TRBD1. This CDR3 is 13 amino acids long. Trimming removed 4 bases from V and 6 bases from J; junction bases left unmatched: 4. CDR1 SGHRS and CDR2 YFSETQ come from the germline V gene.

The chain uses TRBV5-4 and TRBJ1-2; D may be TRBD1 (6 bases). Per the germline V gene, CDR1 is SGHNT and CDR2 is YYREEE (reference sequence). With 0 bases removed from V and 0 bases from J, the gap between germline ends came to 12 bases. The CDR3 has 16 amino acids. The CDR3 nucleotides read TGTGCCAGCAGCTTGGGGACAGCCTATACTAACTATGGCTACACCTTC. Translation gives CASSLGTAYTNYGYTF.

CDR3 residues: CASSEGTGRHEQYF. The CDR3 DNA follows: TGTGCCAGCAGTGAAGGGACAGGGAGACACGAGCAGTACTTC. J is TRBJ2-7 and V is TRBV2, with 8 bases that match TRBD1. The V and J ends lost 1 base and 5 bases, in that order; junction bases with no gene match: 4. The CDR3 is 14 residues long. In germline, CDR1 is SNHLY, CDR2 FYNNEI.

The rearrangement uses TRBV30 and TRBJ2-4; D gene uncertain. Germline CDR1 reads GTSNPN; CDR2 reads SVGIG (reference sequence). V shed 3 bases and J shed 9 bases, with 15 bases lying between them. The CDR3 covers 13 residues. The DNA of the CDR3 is TGTGCCTGGAGATTTCCCCCTTCGGGCATTCAGTACTTC. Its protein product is CAWRFPPSGIQYF.

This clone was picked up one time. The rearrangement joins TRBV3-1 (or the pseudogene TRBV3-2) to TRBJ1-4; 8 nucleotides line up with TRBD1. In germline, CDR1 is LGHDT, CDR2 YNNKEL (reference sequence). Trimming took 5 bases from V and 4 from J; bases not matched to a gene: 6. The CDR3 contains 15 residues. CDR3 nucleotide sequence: TGTGCCAGCAGCGGCTGGACAGGGTATAATGAAAAACTGTTTTTT. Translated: CASSGWTGYNEKLFF.

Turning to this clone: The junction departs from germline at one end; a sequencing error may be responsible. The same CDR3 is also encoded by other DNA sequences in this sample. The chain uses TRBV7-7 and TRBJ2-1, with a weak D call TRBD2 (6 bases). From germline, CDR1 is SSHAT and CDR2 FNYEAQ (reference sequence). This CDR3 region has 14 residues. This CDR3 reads CASSFGGANNEQFF. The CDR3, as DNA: TGTGCTAGCAGCTTTGGAGGGGCGAACAATGAGCAGTTCTTC.

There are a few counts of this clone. The CDR3 here is CASSGQGHGELFF. CDR3 coding DNA: TGTGCCAGCAGCGGACAGGGACACGGGGAGCTGTTTTTT. The chain uses TRBV9 and TRBJ2-2; 7 bases map to TRBD1. J was trimmed by 7 bases and V by 3 bases; bases with no gene match: 3. The germline V gene encodes CDR1 SGDLS and CDR2 YYNGEE. The CDR3 covers 13 residues.

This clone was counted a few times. The CDR3 reads CASSLRTGGTEAFF. The CDR3 DNA reads as TGTGCCAGCAGTTTAAGGACAGGCGGGACTGAAGCTTTCTTT. The V and J genes are TRBV27 and TRBJ1-1; 7 bases are a match to TRBD1. The CDR3 is made up of 14 amino acids. Unmatched junction bases numbered 5, after V lost 2 bases and J lost 5 bases. CDR1 and CDR2 from the germline V gene are MNHEY and SMNVEV (reference sequence).

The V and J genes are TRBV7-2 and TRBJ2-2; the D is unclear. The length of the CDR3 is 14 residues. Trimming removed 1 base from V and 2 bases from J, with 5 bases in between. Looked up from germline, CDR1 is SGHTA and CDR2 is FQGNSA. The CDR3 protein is CASSLVTNTGELFF. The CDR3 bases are TGTGCCAGCAGCTTAGTCACAAACACCGGGGAGCTGTTTTTT.

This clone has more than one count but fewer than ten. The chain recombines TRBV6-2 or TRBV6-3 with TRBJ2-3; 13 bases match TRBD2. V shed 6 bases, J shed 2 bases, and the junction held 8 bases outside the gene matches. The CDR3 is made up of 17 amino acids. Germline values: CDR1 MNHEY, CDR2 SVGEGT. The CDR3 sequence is CASSQLAGGPDTDTQYF. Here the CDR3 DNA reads TGTGCCAGCAGCCAACTAGCGGGAGGGCCGGACACAGATACGCAGTATTTT.

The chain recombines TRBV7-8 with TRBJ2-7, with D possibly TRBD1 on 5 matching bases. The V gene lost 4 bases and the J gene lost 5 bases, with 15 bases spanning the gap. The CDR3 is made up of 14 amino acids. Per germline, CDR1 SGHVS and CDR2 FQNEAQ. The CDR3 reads CASSSHPDTHEQYF. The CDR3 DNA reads TGTGCCAGCAGCTCTCATCCGGACACGCACGAGCAGTACTTC.

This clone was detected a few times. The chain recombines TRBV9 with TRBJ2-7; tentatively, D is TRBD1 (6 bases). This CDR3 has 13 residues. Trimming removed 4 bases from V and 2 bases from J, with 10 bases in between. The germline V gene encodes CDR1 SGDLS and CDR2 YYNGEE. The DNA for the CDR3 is TGTGCCAGCAGCCCTCAGGGGCCCTACGAGCAGTACTTC. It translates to CASSPQGPYEQYF. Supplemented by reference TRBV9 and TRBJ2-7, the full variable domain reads DSGVTQTPKHLITATGQRVTLRCSPRSGDLSVYWYQQSLDQGLQFLIQYYNGEERAKGNILERFSAQQFPDLHSELNLSSLELGDSALYFCASSPQGPYEQYFGPGTRLTVT.

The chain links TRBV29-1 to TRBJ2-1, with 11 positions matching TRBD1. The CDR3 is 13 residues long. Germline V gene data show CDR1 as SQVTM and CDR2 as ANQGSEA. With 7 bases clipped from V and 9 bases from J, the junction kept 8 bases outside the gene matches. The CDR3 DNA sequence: TGCAGCGCGGACAGGGGGCGGGTCGCTGAGCAGTTCTTC. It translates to CSADRGRVAEQFF.

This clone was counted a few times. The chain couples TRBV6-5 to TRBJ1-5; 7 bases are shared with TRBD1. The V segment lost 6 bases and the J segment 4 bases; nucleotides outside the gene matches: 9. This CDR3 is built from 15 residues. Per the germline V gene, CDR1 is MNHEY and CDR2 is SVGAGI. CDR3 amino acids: CASRRRQGRNQPQHF. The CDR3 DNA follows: TGTGCCAGCAGGCGGCGACAGGGTCGGAATCAGCCCCAGCATTTT.